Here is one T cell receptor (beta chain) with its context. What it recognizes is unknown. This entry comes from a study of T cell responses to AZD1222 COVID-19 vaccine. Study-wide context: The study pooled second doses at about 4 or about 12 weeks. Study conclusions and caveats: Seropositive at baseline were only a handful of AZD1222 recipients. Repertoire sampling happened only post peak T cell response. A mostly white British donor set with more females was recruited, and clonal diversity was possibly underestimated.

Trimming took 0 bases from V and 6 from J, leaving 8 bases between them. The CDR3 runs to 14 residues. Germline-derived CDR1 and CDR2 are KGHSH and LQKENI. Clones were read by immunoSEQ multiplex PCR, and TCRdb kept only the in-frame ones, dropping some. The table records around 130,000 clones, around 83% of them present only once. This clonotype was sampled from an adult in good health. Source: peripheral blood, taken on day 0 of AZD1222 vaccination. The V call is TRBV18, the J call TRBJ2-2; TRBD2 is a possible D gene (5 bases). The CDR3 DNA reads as TGTGCCAGCTCACCACCGTACGGGGCCGGGGAGCTGTTTTTT. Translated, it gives CASSPPYGAGELFF.